Below, 25 T cell receptor beta chains from the same sample are listed, as sequenced in a study of blood T cell repertoires in COVID-19. Repertoires were generated with immunoSEQ multiplex PCR, while TCRdb's copy carries only in-frame clones and drops some. The sample contains almost 200,000 clones, approximately 88% of which appear only once. The sequenced sample was PBMCs or T cells enriched from blood (not recorded which). The source is a woman between 18 and 29 years old who had recovered from COVID-19.

The chain combines TRBV6-6 with TRBJ1-2; D is possibly TRBD1 (5 bases). The CDR3 has 14 amino acids. Per germline, CDR1 MNHNY and CDR2 SVGAGI (reference sequence). Deletions cut 2 bases from V and 7 bases from J, with 14 bases between. The CDR3 DNA is TGTGCCAGCAGTTACCGGGCAGAAAGGGGTGGCTACACCTTC. Its translation: CASSYRAERGGYTF.

Only a few counts were recorded for this clone. The chain couples TRBV13 to TRBJ2-7; 9 bases are shared with TRBD1. Germline V CDR1 and CDR2: PRHDT, FYEKMQ (reference sequence). The CDR3 is 13 amino acids. Unmatched junction bases numbered 4, after V lost 5 bases and J lost 5 bases. CDR3 nucleotides: TGTGCCAGCAGCCCCACAGGGGGCAACGAGCAGTACTTC. Encoded protein: CASSPTGGNEQYF. Complete variable domain (other parts from reference TRBV13 and TRBJ2-7): AAGVIQSPRHLIKEKRETATLKCYPIPRHDTVYWYQQGPGQDPQFLISFYEKMQSDKGSIPDRFSAQQFSDYHSELNMSSLELGDSALYFCASSPTGGNEQYFGPGTRLTVT.

The rearrangement links TRBV20-1 to TRBJ1-2; D unclear. V dropped 3 bases and J dropped 2 bases, with 10 bases sitting between them. CDR1 is DFQATT and CDR2 is SNEGSKA in the germline V gene (reference sequence). This CDR3 region has 13 residues. This CDR3 reads CSASLVANYGYTF. The CDR3 DNA reads TGCAGTGCTAGTTTGGTCGCGAACTATGGCTACACCTTC.

J is TRBJ1-2 and V is TRBV12-3 or TRBV12-4; D remains ambiguous. V lost 5 bases, J lost 6 bases, and 10 bases lay in between. The CDR3 sequence is 12 residues long. The CDR3 region has the DNA TGTGCCAGCAGTCGTTACACAGATGGCTACACCTTC. Its protein is CASSRYTDGYTF.

This chain connects TRBV11-2 to TRBJ2-7; D may be TRBD1 (5 bases). Trimming removed 1 base from V and 1 base from J, with 11 bases in between. The CDR3 is made up of 15 amino acids. Germline CDR1 SGHAT, CDR2 FQNNGV. The CDR3 sequence: CASSLVQGPSYEQYF. In nucleotides, the CDR3 is TGTGCCAGCAGCTTAGTCCAGGGCCCATCCTACGAGCAGTACTTC.

V gene TRBV11-3 combines with J gene TRBJ2-1; TRBD2 agrees at 12 bases. Germline CDR1 is SGHNT and CDR2 is YENEEA. This CDR3 is 15 amino acids long. V lost 5 bases and J lost 6; bases outside the gene matches: 5. CDR3 sequence reads: CASSVTSGGSNEQFF. The CDR3, as DNA: TGTGCCAGCAGCGTGACTAGCGGGGGTTCCAATGAGCAGTTCTTC.

The CDR3 reads CASRRTLASSTDTQYF. CDR3 nucleotides: TGTGCCAGCAGGAGGACCCTAGCGTCGAGCACAGATACGCAGTATTTT. This chain joins TRBV2 and TRBJ2-3; the D gene is possibly TRBD2 (6 bases). V was shortened by 6 bases and J by 0 bases, with 16 bases between the two germline ends. The CDR3 contains 16 residues. Per the germline V gene, CDR1 is SNHLY and CDR2 is FYNNEI.

This clone was picked up one time. The V call is TRBV28, the J call TRBJ1-2; D not resolved. V was clipped by 10 bases and J by 7 bases, with 19 bases between them. Germline CDR1 MDHEN, CDR2 SYDVKM. The CDR3 sequence is 13 residues long. The CDR3 here is CATPDVAGVGYTF. In DNA form, the CDR3 reads TGTGCCACTCCGGACGTGGCCGGGGTTGGCTACACCTTC.

V and J are TRBV6-1 and TRBJ2-2; 8 bases are shared with TRBD1. The germline V gene has CDR1 MNHNS and CDR2 SASEGT. The CDR3 extends over 15 amino acids. Germline trimming cut 3 bases from V and 1 base from J; bases unmatched to any gene: 1. CDR3 sequence (DNA): TGTGCCAGCAGTGAGGGACAGGAGAACACCGGGGAGCTGTTTTTT. It specifies CASSEGQENTGELFF.

The chain joins TRBV5-1 to TRBJ2-1, with TRBD1 identical over 11 bases. Germline loops: CDR1 SGHRS, CDR2 YFSETQ. The CDR3 sequence is 15 residues long. Unmatched junction bases numbered 8, after V lost 7 bases and J lost 5 bases. The CDR3 loop is CASSLGTGGNNEQFF. The CDR3, as DNA: TGCGCCAGCTCCCTAGGGACAGGGGGTAACAATGAGCAGTTCTTC. Drawing the rest from reference TRBV5-1 and TRBJ2-1, the complete variable domain is KAGVTQTPRYLIKTRGQQVTLSCSPISGHRSVSWYQQTPGQGLQFLFEYFSETQRNKGNFPGRFSGRQFSNSRSEMNVSTLELGDSALYLCASSLGTGGNNEQFFGPGTRLTVL.

The chain links TRBV10-2 to TRBJ1-5; weak D call: TRBD1 (6 bases). The CDR3 totals 14 residues. Germline CDR1 is WSHSY and CDR2 is SAAADI. V was trimmed by 4 bases and J by 0 bases, leaving 7 bases between them. The CDR3 loop is CASSGTDSNQPQHF. CDR3 nucleotides: TGCGCCAGCAGTGGGACAGATAGCAATCAGCCCCAGCATTTT.

The chain employs TRBV7-9 and TRBJ2-3; D possibly corresponds to TRBD1 (5 bases). Deletions cut 5 bases from V and 0 bases from J, with 18 bases between. The CDR3 has 17 amino acids. Germline loops: CDR1 SEHNR, CDR2 FQNEAQ (reference sequence). The CDR3 sequence is CASSTTRTPKSTDTQYF. Here the CDR3 DNA reads TGTGCCAGCAGCACCACCCGGACACCTAAAAGCACAGATACGCAGTATTTT.

The chain joins TRBV30 to TRBJ1-1; 7 bases match TRBD1. CDR3 size: 13 residues. Looked up from germline, CDR1 is GTSNPN and CDR2 is SVGIG (reference sequence). Germline trimming cut 5 bases from V and 4 bases from J; bases unmatched to any gene: 7. The chain's CDR3 is CAWGAGTATEAFF. CDR3 in DNA: TGTGCCTGGGGGGCCGGGACAGCCACTGAAGCTTTCTTT.

CDR3 in amino acids: CASSPGGVSNQPQHF. CDR3 DNA: TGTGCCAGCAGCCCCGGAGGGGTCAGCAATCAGCCCCAGCATTTT. This chain uses TRBV28 with TRBJ1-5; TRBD1 is a possible D gene (5 bases). Germline CDR1 reads MDHEN; CDR2 reads SYDVKM. The V end lost 6 bases, the J end lost 1 base, and 13 bases lay between the germline ends. CDR3 length equals 15 residues.

This rearrangement joins TRBV6-6 to TRBJ1-2; possible D gene TRBD1, 5 bases. The CDR3 extends over 13 amino acids. V was cut by 2 bases and J by 8 bases, with 12 bases left in between. Per the germline V gene, CDR1 is MNHNY and CDR2 is SVGAGI (reference sequence). This CDR3 reads CASSYPPSGGYTF. In nucleotides, the CDR3 is TGTGCCAGCAGTTACCCACCTTCAGGGGGCTACACCTTC.

The rearrangement joins TRBV30 to TRBJ2-7; a possible D gene is TRBD1 (6 bases). CDR3 length equals 13 residues. From germline, CDR1 is GTSNPN and CDR2 SVGIG (reference sequence). Trimming pared 2 bases from V and 4 bases from J, leaving 12 bases between. The CDR3 nucleotides are TGTGCCTGGAGTCTCGGGACAAGGTACGAGCAGTACTTC. Translated: CAWSLGTRYEQYF.

The chain is built from TRBV7-9 and TRBJ1-6; 9 bases match TRBD1. The CDR3 has 16 residues. The germline V gene has CDR1 SEHNR and CDR2 FQNEAQ (reference sequence). J lost 9 bases, V lost 5 bases, and 11 bases had no gene match. This CDR3 is CASSPHMGQGGSPLHF. Written as DNA, the CDR3 is TGTGCCAGCAGCCCGCACATGGGACAGGGAGGTTCACCCCTCCACTTT.

The J gene is TRBJ1-2, the V gene TRBV30; D is undetermined. Trimming took off 2 bases at V and 2 bases at J, with 9 bases between the two ends. CDR1 is GTSNPN, CDR2 SVGIG, per germline (reference sequence). This CDR3 contains 13 residues. Written as DNA, the CDR3 is TGTGCCTGGAGTCCGACAACGAACTATGGCTACACCTTC. It is translated as CAWSPTTNYGYTF. Filled out from reference TRBV30 and TRBJ1-2, the complete variable domain reads SQTIHQWPATLVQPVGSPLSLECTVEGTSNPNLYWYRQAAGRGLQLLFYSVGIGQISSEVPQNLSASRPQDRQFILSSKKLLLSDSGFYLCAWSPTTNYGYTFGSGTRLTVV.

This clone was detected only once. The chain joins TRBV5-8 to TRBJ1-2; TRBD1 matches at 8 bases. CDR1 is SGHTS, CDR2 YDEGEE, per germline. This CDR3 has 15 amino acids. J was trimmed by 2 bases and V by 6 bases; bases with no gene match: 9. The chain's CDR3 is CASTGLPGGNYGYTF. The DNA of the CDR3 is TGTGCCAGCACCGGACTTCCAGGGGGCAACTATGGCTACACCTTC.

The V gene is TRBV27, the J gene TRBJ2-1; 9 bases are a match to TRBD1. Trimming took 7 bases from V and 8 from J; bases not matched to a gene: 9. CDR1 is MNHEY and CDR2 is SMNVEV in the germline V gene (reference sequence). CDR3 length: 14 amino acids. The CDR3 loop reads CASTGTGYLDEQFF. The DNA for the CDR3 is TGTGCCAGCACCGGGACAGGGTACTTGGATGAGCAGTTCTTC.

The chain links TRBV19 to TRBJ1-1; D ambiguous. Germline loops: CDR1 LNHDA, CDR2 SQIVND (reference sequence). The CDR3 has 13 residues. V lost 3 bases, J lost 4 bases, and 9 bases lay in between. CDR3 region: CASSILGSTEAFF. The CDR3 bases are TGTGCCAGTAGTATCTTAGGGAGCACTGAAGCTTTCTTT.

For this clone: This CDR3 is also generated by other DNA sequences in the sample. The chain's CDR3 is CASSFSGQTSYEQYF. In DNA, the CDR3 is TGCGCCAGCAGCTTCAGCGGGCAGACTTCCTACGAGCAGTACTTC. The genes are TRBV5-1 and TRBJ2-7, with D possibly being TRBD2 (6 bases). CDR3 length: 15 residues. From germline, CDR1 is SGHRS and CDR2 YFSETQ. V was shortened by 2 bases and J by 1 base, with 13 bases between the two germline ends.

This chain connects TRBV30 to TRBJ1-2; 8 bases are shared with TRBD1. CDR3 size: 13 residues. CDR1 is GTSNPN, CDR2 SVGIG, per germline (reference sequence). Trimming took 0 bases from V and 7 from J; bases not matched to a gene: 4. This chain's CDR3 is CAWSVRRGLGYTF. The CDR3, as DNA: TGTGCCTGGAGTGTACGCAGGGGGCTTGGCTACACCTTC.

The chain links TRBV11-3 to TRBJ2-2; 9 bases line up with TRBD1. Looked up from germline, CDR1 is SGHNT and CDR2 is YENEEA. The CDR3 extends over 14 amino acids. Germline trimming cut 4 bases from V and 7 bases from J; bases unmatched to any gene: 4. The CDR3 here is CASSYRGQGGELFF. In DNA, the CDR3 is TGTGCCAGCAGCTACAGGGGGCAGGGCGGGGAGCTGTTTTTT.

The chain employs TRBV28 and TRBJ1-3; perhaps TRBD1 as D (6 bases). Germline values: CDR1 MDHEN, CDR2 SYDVKM. This CDR3 is built from 16 residues. The V and J ends lost 6 bases and 0 bases respectively, with 15 bases between them. CDR3 region: CASRSDRLSSGNTIYF. DNA for the CDR3: TGTGCCAGCAGGAGCGACAGGCTAAGCTCTGGAAACACCATATATTTT.